This T cell receptor beta chain originates from a study of blood T cell repertoires in COVID-19. Overall study: Sample material is recorded as cDNA or gDNA derived from T cells, B-cell-depleted T cells, or PBMCs.

Libraries were prepared by immunoSEQ multiplex PCR; TCRdb keeps only in-frame clonotypes and omits some of them. Of approximately 220,000 clones in the sample, 65% to 85% were seen once. Trimming cost V 3 bases and J 3 bases, with 12 bases left between them. Germline loops: CDR1 SNHLY, CDR2 FYNNEI. The CDR3 has 14 amino acids. This TCR was sampled from an elderly woman with acute or convalescent COVID-19. The V and J genes are TRBV2 and TRBJ2-7, with D maybe TRBD2 (6 bases). The sample comprised peripheral blood. CDR3 nucleotide sequence: TGTGCCAGCAGTGATCCGCGGGGAGGCTACGAGCAGTACTTC. Translated: CASSDPRGGYEQYF.